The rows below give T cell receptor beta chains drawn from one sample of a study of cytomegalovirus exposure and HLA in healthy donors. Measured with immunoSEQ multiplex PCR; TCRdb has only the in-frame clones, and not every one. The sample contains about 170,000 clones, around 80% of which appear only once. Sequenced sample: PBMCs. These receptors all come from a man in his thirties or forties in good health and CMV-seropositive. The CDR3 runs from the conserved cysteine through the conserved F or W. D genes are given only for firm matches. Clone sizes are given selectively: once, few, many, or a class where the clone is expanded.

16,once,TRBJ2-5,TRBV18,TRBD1,TGTGCCAGCTCACAGCCGGGACAGGGGGCGGTGGAGACCCAGTACTTC,CASSQPGQGAVETQYF
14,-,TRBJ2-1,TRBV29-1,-,TGCAGCGTTGTGGACGGGGGAACCTACAATGAGCAGTTCTTC,CSVVDGGTYNEQFF
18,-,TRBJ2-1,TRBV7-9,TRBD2,TGTGCCAGCAGCTTTTCGAATCCCCCCAGCGGGAGCTACAATGAGCAGTTCTTC,CASSFSNPPSGSYNEQFF
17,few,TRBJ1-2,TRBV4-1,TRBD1,TGCGCCAGCAGCGTCGCGTCAGGGCCGCAGGGGGTATATGGCTACACCTTC,CASSVASGPQGVYGYTF
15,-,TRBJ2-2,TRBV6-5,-,TGTGCCAGCAGTTATGGGGGGACTCAGACCGGGGAGCTGTTTTTT,CASSYGGTQTGELFF
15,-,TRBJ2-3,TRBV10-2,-,TGCGCCAGCAGTAACGGGACATTCAGCACAGATACGCAGTATTTT,CASSNGTFSTDTQYF
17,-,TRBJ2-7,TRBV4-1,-,TGCGCCAGCAGCCAAGGGTTTGGTCGCCAGGGGATCTACGAGCAGTACTTC,CASSQGFGRQGIYEQYF
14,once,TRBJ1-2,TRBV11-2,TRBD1,TGTGCCAGCAGCCCAGGGACAGGCGCCGGGGGCTACACCTTC,CASSPGTGAGGYTF
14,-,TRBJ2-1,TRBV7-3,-,TGTGCCAGCAGCCCGGAAGGGAGATACAATGAGCAGTTCTTC,CASSPEGRYNEQFF
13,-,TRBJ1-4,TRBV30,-,TGTGCCTGGAGTGGACAGAGTAATGAAAAACTGTTTTTT,CAWSGQSNEKLFF
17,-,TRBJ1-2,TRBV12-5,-,TGTGCTAGTGGTTTGAGGGTAGGTGGGGGCGTAGGCTATGGCTACACCTTC,CASGLRVGGGVGYGYTF
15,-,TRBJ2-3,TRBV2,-,TGTGCCAGCAGTGCGGATAGCGCTAGCACAGATACGCAGTATTTT,CASSADSASTDTQYF
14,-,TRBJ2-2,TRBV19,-,TGTGCCAGTAGGGCGCGGGGTGGTACCGGGGAGCTGTTTTTT,CASRARGGTGELFF